The 18 T cell receptor beta chains reported below all come from one sample, sequenced in a study of T-cell reconstitution after alpha-beta-depleted transplantation in children. Unique molecular identifiers were built into the TCRbeta library. TCRdb recomputed calls from the PCR reads with MiXCR, one row per CDR3 protein. The data contain around 230,000 distinct CDR3 sequences, approximately 19% of them singletons. Source: PBMCs, mostly from graft donor cells, taken 360 days after TCRalphabeta/CD19-depleted stem cell transplant. These receptors all stem from a male patient between 2 and 10 years old who had a stem cell transplant for acute lymphoblastic leukemia, so the T cells may come from the graft donor.

The sample holds a few counts of this clonotype. The chain has TRBV5-1 and TRBJ2-7; no reliable D call. V was shortened by 6 bases and J by 4 bases, with 8 bases between the two germline ends. Germline loops: CDR1 SGHRS, CDR2 YFSETQ. The CDR3 covers 11 residues. The CDR3 is CASKGEYEQYF. The CDR3 region has the DNA TGCGCCAGCAAAGGAGAGTACGAGCAGTACTTC.

This clonotype was observed a single time. The chain carries TRBV27 and TRBJ2-6; D not certain. Per germline, CDR1 MNHEY and CDR2 SMNVEV (reference sequence). V lost 2 bases and J lost 0, with 8 bases in between. The CDR3 consists of 16 residues. The CDR3 protein is CASSLRMSSGANVLTF. In DNA form, the CDR3 reads TGTGCCAGCAGTTTAAGAATGAGCTCTGGGGCCAACGTCCTGACTTTC.

This clonotype turned up a few times. This chain joins TRBV28 and TRBJ2-7; TRBD2 aligns across 8 bases. Germline CDR1 reads MDHEN; CDR2 reads SYDVKM. The CDR3 totals 17 residues. J was trimmed by 5 bases and V by 4 bases; bases with no gene match: 16. DNA for the CDR3: TGTGCCAGCAGTTCCACTAGCGGATCTCGAACAGCTAACGAGCAGTACTTC. It encodes CASSSTSGSRTANEQYF.

This clonotype was observed at least ten times. This chain connects TRBV9 to TRBJ1-2, with TRBD1 identical over 9 bases. The length of the CDR3 is 14 residues. Trimming took 0 bases from V and 11 from J; bases not matched to a gene: 8. CDR1 and CDR2 (germline): SGDLS, YYNGEE. For the CDR3, the DNA is TGTGCCAGCAGCGTAGCGGGACAGGGACCTGGATACACCTTC. It codes for CASSVAGQGPGYTF.

The chain carries TRBV5-4 and TRBJ1-2; TRBD1 aligns across 9 bases. CDR1 is SGHNT, CDR2 YYREEE, per germline (reference sequence). With V trimmed by 0 bases and J by 2 bases, 2 bases remained unmatched. This CDR3 has 15 amino acids. CDR3 in amino acids: CASSLGQGENYGYTF. In nucleotides, the CDR3 is TGTGCCAGCAGCTTGGGACAGGGGGAGAACTATGGCTACACCTTC. Based on the CDR3 plus reference TRBV5-4 and TRBJ1-2, the full variable domain is ETGVTQSPTHLIKTRGQQVTLRCSSQSGHNTVSWYQQALGQGPQFIFQYYREEENGRGNFPPRFSGLQFPNYSSELNVNALELDDSALYLCASSLGQGENYGYTFGSGTRLTVV.

V usage is TRBV7-2 and J usage is TRBJ2-7; D gene uncertain. Trimming removed 5 bases from V and 4 bases from J, with 12 bases in between. The CDR3 runs 13 residues. Germline-derived CDR1 and CDR2 are SGHTA and FQGNSA. The CDR3 nucleotides are TGTGCCAGCAGCCCCCAGTCCAGTTACGAGCAGTACTTC. Its translation: CASSPQSSYEQYF. Drawing the rest from reference TRBV7-2 and TRBJ2-7, the complete variable domain is GAGVSQSPSNKVTEKGKDVELRCDPISGHTALYWYRQSLGQGLEFLIYFQGNSAPDKSGLPSDRFSAERTGGSVSTLTIQRTQQEDSAVYLCASSPQSSYEQYFGPGTRLTVT.

Only a few counts were recorded for this clonotype. The rearrangement links TRBV20-1 to TRBJ2-7, with D perhaps matching TRBD2 (7 bases). The CDR3 is 17 residues long. Germline V gene lookup returns CDR1 DFQATT and CDR2 SNEGSKA (reference sequence). V lost 6 bases and J 1 base, leaving 25 bases between the germline ends. The CDR3 region has the DNA TGCAGTGCCAAAAAAGGCGGGGGCCCAGGAAGTTCCTACGAGCAGTACTTC. Protein sequence: CSAKKGGGPGSSYEQYF.

The chain carries TRBV2 and TRBJ2-7, with D possibly matching TRBD1 (6 bases). Germline lookup yields CDR1 SNHLY and CDR2 FYNNEI. This CDR3 is 15 amino acids long. The V gene lost 4 bases and the J gene lost 4 bases, with 17 bases spanning the gap. As DNA, the CDR3 is TGTGCCAGCAGTGTCTTAAGGACAGCGCTATACGAGCAGTACTTC. Protein sequence: CASSVLRTALYEQYF.

This clonotype came up a few times. The chain combines TRBV5-1 with TRBJ2-5, with D perhaps matching TRBD1 (5 bases). With 6 bases removed from V and 1 base from J, the gap between germline ends came to 13 bases. CDR3 length: 14 amino acids. Germline loops: CDR1 SGHRS, CDR2 YFSETQ. The CDR3 DNA sequence: TGCGCCAGCACCTTACAGGAGATCCAAGAGACCCAGTACTTC. It specifies CASTLQEIQETQYF.

This clonotype has a handful of counts. The rearrangement links TRBV25-1 to TRBJ1-2, with 7 bases that match TRBD1. This CDR3 comprises 14 residues. The V and J ends lost 9 bases and 1 base, in that order; junction bases with no gene match: 8. CDR1 is MGHDK and CDR2 is SYGVNS in the germline V gene. The CDR3 protein is CASQTGQNNYGYTF. In nucleotides, the CDR3 is TGTGCCAGTCAGACGGGACAGAATAACTATGGCTACACCTTC.

The rearrangement joins TRBV12-3 or TRBV12-4 to TRBJ2-5, with D unclear. Trimming left V 3 bases short and J 2 bases short, with 13 bases between. The CDR3 covers 15 residues. CDR3 coding DNA: TGTGCCAGCAGTTTTACGACCCCTCGGCAAGAGACCCAGTACTTC. It yields the protein CASSFTTPRQETQYF.

This clonotype appeared a few times. The V call is TRBV5-1, the J call TRBJ1-1; D is possibly TRBD1 (5 bases). V shed 0 bases and J shed 5 bases, with 14 bases lying between them. CDR1 SGHRS and CDR2 YFSETQ come from the germline V gene. The CDR3 is 15 amino acids. The CDR3 region is CASSLGPTGGTEAFF. The CDR3 nucleotides read TGCGCCAGCAGCTTGGGCCCCACCGGGGGAACTGAAGCTTTCTTT.

The V gene is TRBV20-1, the J gene TRBJ2-3; 10 nucleotides align to TRBD1. V shed 6 bases, J shed 11 bases, and the junction held 14 bases outside the gene matches. Germline V CDR1 and CDR2: DFQATT, SNEGSKA (reference sequence). The CDR3 is 14 residues long. CDR3 in DNA: TGCAGTGCACCCCGTCCGGGACAGGGGAAAGGGCAGTATTTT. It encodes CSAPRPGQGKGQYF.

This clonotype was seen a few times. The V gene is TRBV5-1, the J gene TRBJ1-1; 11 bases are a match to TRBD1. CDR1 is SGHRS, CDR2 YFSETQ, per germline. The CDR3 has 18 residues. The trim removed 0 bases at V and 4 bases at J, leaving 11 bases unmatched. This CDR3 reads CASSLAGQGGPQTTEAFF. DNA of the CDR3: TGCGCCAGCAGCTTGGCGGGACAGGGGGGACCTCAAACCACTGAAGCTTTCTTT.

There are many counts of this clonotype. This chain joins TRBV27 and TRBJ2-1; D may be TRBD1 (6 bases). Looked up from germline, CDR1 is MNHEY and CDR2 is SMNVEV (reference sequence). This CDR3 contains 12 residues. Trimming removed 6 bases at V and 10 bases at J, with 13 bases between. CDR3: CASSPAGTEQFF. Written as DNA, the CDR3 is TGTGCCAGCAGCCCTGCCGGGACAGAGCAGTTCTTC.

The V gene is TRBV30, the J gene TRBJ2-1, with 12 bases fitting TRBD2. The germline V gene has CDR1 GTSNPN and CDR2 SVGIG (reference sequence). J gave up 4 bases and V 0 bases, and 10 bases lay outside the gene matches. This CDR3 comprises 18 residues. This chain's CDR3 is CAWSVPHGLAGLYNEQFF. For the CDR3, the DNA is TGTGCCTGGAGTGTACCCCACGGACTAGCGGGGCTATACAATGAGCAGTTCTTC.

Only a few counts were recorded for this clonotype. The chain recombines TRBV11-2 with TRBJ2-6, with 8 nucleotides matching TRBD1. With V trimmed by 2 bases and J by 0 bases, 6 bases remained unmatched. CDR3 length equals 18 residues. Germline V CDR1 and CDR2: SGHAT, FQNNGV. The CDR3 DNA is TGTGCCAGCAGCTTACCCCGACAGGGGAGCTCTGGGGCCAACGTCCTGACTTTC. Protein product: CASSLPRQGSSGANVLTF. Full variable domain (rest looked up from reference TRBV11-2 and TRBJ2-6): EAGVAQSPRYKIIEKRQSVAFWCNPISGHATLYWYQQILGQGPKLLIQFQNNGVVDDSQLPKDRFSAERLKGVDSTLKIQPAKLEDSAVYLCASSLPRQGSSGANVLTFGAGSRLTVL.

In this sample, this clonotype turned up many times. The chain recombines TRBV6-5 with TRBJ2-3; D not certain. This CDR3 has 15 amino acids. The ends were cut back, 3 bases at V and 3 bases at J, with 13 bases in the middle. The V gene's germline CDR1 is MNHEY and CDR2 SVGAGI. The DNA for the CDR3 is TGTGCCAGCAGTTATAAGGGCTTGAGGACAGATACGCAGTATTTT. Amino acids: CASSYKGLRTDTQYF.